The 13 T cell receptor beta chains reported below all come from one sample, sequenced in a study of T cells in Graves' hyperthyroidism and ophthalmopathy. Amplified regions were TCR beta CDR3 sequences from RNA transcripts. Carried out on the TCR CDR3, a first-round RT-PCR used the HTBI primer set. MiXCR was run by TCRdb on the multiplex PCR reads, yielding one entry per CDR3 protein. The table lists around 440,000 distinct CDR3 sequences, roughly 14% of them singletons. Specimen: blood. The receptors shown here come from a young woman with Graves' hyperthyroidism.

In this sample, this clonotype turned up a few times. V gene TRBV29-1 combines with J gene TRBJ2-3, with TRBD2 identical over 7 bases. In germline, CDR1 is SQVTM, CDR2 ANQGSEA. The CDR3 sequence is 13 residues long. V shed 8 bases and J 6 bases; nucleotides not matched to a gene: 11. CDR3 nucleotides: TGCAGCCCCCGGAGACTAGCAGGTGATACGCAGTATTTT. Its protein product is CSPRRLAGDTQYF.

This clonotype was observed many times. V gene TRBV2 combines with J gene TRBJ1-2; D is undetermined. The CDR3 is 13 residues long. Germline V gene lookup returns CDR1 SNHLY and CDR2 FYNNEI. V lost 5 bases, J lost 4 bases, and 11 bases lay in between. CDR3 region: CASSQGKRYGYTF. CDR3 sequence (DNA): TGTGCCAGCAGTCAAGGAAAACGCTATGGCTACACCTTC.

This clonotype was seen at least ten times. The rearrangement uses TRBV20-1 and TRBJ2-7; 12 nucleotides match TRBD2. CDR3 length equals 16 residues. Germline CDR1 reads DFQATT; CDR2 reads SNEGSKA (reference sequence). J gave up 1 base and V 6 bases, and 10 bases lay outside the gene matches. CDR3 bases: TGCAGTGCCTGGCTAGCGGGAGGGCCTCGGTCCTACGAGCAGTACTTC. Protein sequence: CSAWLAGGPRSYEQYF.

This clonotype came up a few times. V gene TRBV14 combines with J gene TRBJ1-1, with unresolved D. CDR1 is SGHDN and CDR2 is FVKESK in the germline V gene. The CDR3 is made up of 13 amino acids. V was trimmed by 1 base and J by 5 bases, leaving 8 bases between them. The CDR3 spells CASSQGGHTEAFF. CDR3 bases: TGTGCCAGCAGCCAAGGGGGTCATACTGAAGCTTTCTTT.

This clonotype appeared many times. The chain uses TRBV12-3 or TRBV12-4 and TRBJ2-1; 11 nucleotides agree with TRBD2. The length of the CDR3 is 14 residues. V shed 10 bases, J shed 2 bases, and the junction held 4 bases outside the gene matches. Here the CDR3 reads CATQLAGAYNEQFF. CDR3 DNA: TGTGCCACCCAACTAGCGGGGGCCTACAATGAGCAGTTCTTC.

This clonotype was recorded many times. V is TRBV7-2 and J is TRBJ2-5, with TRBD2 matching 10 bases. The CDR3 consists of 18 residues. Germline loops: CDR1 SGHTA, CDR2 FQGNSA. J lost 0 bases, V lost 1 base, and 8 bases had no gene match. CDR3 sequence (DNA): TGTGCCAGCAGCTTAGTTGCTAGCGGGGGACCGTACCAAGAGACCCAGTACTTC. Its translation: CASSLVASGGPYQETQYF.

This clonotype was seen many times. This chain uses TRBV27 with TRBJ2-1; D may be TRBD1 (7 bases). Per the germline V gene, CDR1 is MNHEY and CDR2 is SMNVEV (reference sequence). This CDR3 contains 17 residues. Trimming cost V 3 bases and J 3 bases, with 18 bases left between them. This CDR3 is CASSFRRDSLVYNEQFF. CDR3 coding DNA: TGTGCCAGCAGTTTCAGGCGGGACAGTCTGGTCTACAATGAGCAGTTCTTC.

This clonotype was seen only once. CDR3 DNA: TGTGCCAGTAGTATGACCCTAAGGGCAGATACGCAGTATTTT. The encoded protein is CASSMTLRADTQYF. The V gene is TRBV19, the J gene TRBJ2-3; the D is unclear. Per germline, CDR1 LNHDA and CDR2 SQIVND (reference sequence). The V end lost 3 bases, the J end lost 4 bases, and 11 bases lay between the germline ends. CDR3 size: 14 residues.

This clonotype has more than one count but fewer than ten. The chain carries TRBV19 and TRBJ1-1; maybe TRBD1 (6 bases). Trimming stripped 10 bases from V and 2 bases from J, with 11 bases between. CDR3 length: 12 amino acids. Germline assignment: CDR1 LNHDA and CDR2 SQIVND (reference sequence). The CDR3 nucleotides read TGTGCCACCCGGGGGGGCAACACTGAAGCTTTCTTT. The encoded protein is CATRGGNTEAFF.

The chain has TRBV29-1 and TRBJ2-3, with 7 bases matching TRBD1. Germline V lookup: CDR1 SQVTM, CDR2 ANQGSEA. This CDR3 comprises 15 residues. V lost 6 bases to trimming and J lost 2 bases; unmatched junction nucleotides: 11. The CDR3 here is CSVQRGPSATDTQYF. DNA for the CDR3: TGCAGCGTCCAAAGGGGGCCTTCCGCCACAGATACGCAGTATTTT.

This chain connects TRBV19 to TRBJ2-4, with TRBD1 as a possible D gene (6 bases). V lost 5 bases and J lost 6, with 11 bases in between. CDR3 size: 13 residues. Looked up from germline, CDR1 is LNHDA and CDR2 is SQIVND (reference sequence). Here the CDR3 reads CASSSAGANIQYF. The DNA of the CDR3 is TGTGCCAGTAGTTCCGCAGGGGCAAACATTCAGTACTTC.

This clonotype was observed at least ten times. The chain uses TRBV28 and TRBJ2-4; D is undetermined. Germline CDR1 reads MDHEN; CDR2 reads SYDVKM. There are 16 residues in the CDR3. V was pared by 1 base and J by 4 bases, with 14 bases between. Here the CDR3 reads CASSLFGFEAKNIQYF. For the CDR3, the DNA is TGTGCCAGCAGTTTATTTGGTTTCGAGGCAAAAAACATTCAGTACTTC.

The genes are TRBV12-3 or TRBV12-4 and TRBJ1-3; a possible D gene is TRBD1 (5 bases). Trimming shortened V by 6 bases and J by 0 bases, and 18 bases separated the two germline ends. This CDR3 is 17 amino acids long. CDR3 sequence: CASSHPPGLISGNTIYF. The CDR3 region has the DNA TGTGCCAGCAGCCACCCACCGGGACTGATCTCTGGAAACACCATATATTTT.